The entry below describes one T cell receptor beta chain. Its antigen is unidentified. This table comes from immunoSEQ multiplex PCR, and its TCRdb copy is limited to in-frame clones, with some not included. The sample holds 150,000 to 200,000 clones, over 65% seen once. The record originates from a study of cytomegalovirus exposure and HLA in healthy donors. General study results and limits: Some TCR beta chains (more than 150 of them) were listed as cytomegalovirus-associated. As was reported, the classifier diagnosed cytomegalovirus status with high specificity and sensitivity. There were some public TCRs occurring in many donors, but most TCR sequences were rare.

Germline values: CDR1 SEHNR, CDR2 FQNEAQ (reference sequence). V lost 5 bases, J lost 5 bases, and 13 bases lay in between. This CDR3 has 14 amino acids. The chain is built from TRBV7-9 and TRBJ1-5; D gene ambiguous. The receptor's source is a man between 18 and 29 years old in good health and CMV-seropositive. Sequencing was performed on PBMCs. Here the CDR3 DNA reads TGTGCCAGCAGCCCGTTCCAGGTGGATCAGCCCCAGCATTTT. This codes for CASSPFQVDQPQHF.